This TCR beta chain is from a study of T cells in localized non-small cell lung cancer. The repertoire was sequenced with immunoSEQ multiplex PCR; TCRdb's copy has only in-frame clones and lacks some. In the table there are 45,000 or so clones, 80% to 85% of which are singletons. J was trimmed by 10 bases and V by 5 bases; bases with no gene match: 11. This CDR3 contains 16 residues. The germline CDR1 and CDR2 sequences are SGHAT and FQNNGV. The material sequenced was peripheral blood mononuclear cells, taken before any cancer treatment. J is TRBJ2-3 and V is TRBV11-2; 14 bases align to TRBD2. This clonotype originated in a man between 40 and 69 years old with stage III lung adenocarcinoma. DNA of the CDR3: TGTGCCAGCAGCATAAGGACTAGCGGGGGGACAATTGCGCAGTATTTT. Translated, it gives CASSIRTSGGTIAQYF.